Below are 5 T cell receptor beta chains sequenced from a single sample in a study of T cell responses to AZD1222 COVID-19 vaccine. Assay: immunoSEQ multiplex PCR; the TCRdb copy retains only in-frame clones and omits some. In the table there are tens of thousands of clones, almost 90% of which are singletons. Material: peripheral blood, obtained on day 0 of AZD1222 vaccination. The receptor set was obtained from an adult in good health.

V usage is TRBV19 and J usage is TRBJ1-3; D call uncertain. CDR3 length equals 17 residues. Trimming cost V 7 bases and J 0 bases, with 19 bases left between them. Germline lookup yields CDR1 LNHDA and CDR2 SQIVND (reference sequence). DNA of the CDR3: TGTGCCAGTATGCCCGGGATATCTTACCTCTCTGGAAACACCATATATTTT. Translation gives CASMPGISYLSGNTIYF. Based on the CDR3 plus reference TRBV19 and TRBJ1-3, the full variable domain is DGGITQSPKYLFRKEGQNVTLSCEQNLNHDAMYWYRQDPGQGLRLIYYSQIVNDFQKGDIAEGYSVSREKKESFPLTVTSAQKNPTAFYLCASMPGISYLSGNTIYFGEGSWLTVV.

The chain employs TRBV3-1 (or the pseudogene TRBV3-2) and TRBJ2-1; D not certain. Germline lookup yields CDR1 LGHDT and CDR2 YNNKEL (reference sequence). V was clipped by 1 base and J by 8 bases, with 3 bases between them. The CDR3 is 11 amino acids. The CDR3 DNA follows: TGTGCCAGCAGCCAAGTCGATGAGCAGTTCTTC. Its translation is CASSQVDEQFF.

This clone was found once. The chain employs TRBV14 and TRBJ1-1; perhaps TRBD1 as D (5 bases). The germline gives CDR1 SGHDN, CDR2 FVKESK. Trimming cost V 3 bases and J 1 base, with 9 bases left between them. The CDR3 has 14 amino acids. For the CDR3, the DNA is TGTGCCAGCAGCCAGGGACGTAAGAACACTGAAGCTTTCTTT. Translating gives CASSQGRKNTEAFF.

The V gene is TRBV7-9, the J gene TRBJ2-1; TRBD2 aligns across 14 bases. The CDR3 sequence is 19 residues long. Looked up from germline, CDR1 is SEHNR and CDR2 is FQNEAQ (reference sequence). V shed 5 bases, J shed 0 bases, and the junction held 9 bases outside the gene matches. CDR3 DNA sequence: TGTGCCAGCAGCCGGACTAGCGGGAGGTCCGCTAGCTCCTACAATGAGCAGTTCTTC. It translates to CASSRTSGRSASSYNEQFF.

This sequence joins TRBV10-1 and TRBJ2-1; 14 nucleotides line up with TRBD2. The germline gives CDR1 WNHNN, CDR2 SYGVQD (reference sequence). The CDR3 extends over 15 amino acids. V was clipped by 6 bases and J by 7 bases; unmatched bases: 5. CDR3 bases: TGCGCCAGCAGCCCGGGACTAGCGGGAGTTAATGAGCAGTTCTTC. Its translation is CASSPGLAGVNEQFF.